This T cell receptor (beta chain) originates from a study of blood T cell repertoires in COVID-19. With V trimmed by 1 base and J by 3 bases, 2 bases remained unmatched. CDR1 is LNHDA, CDR2 SQIVND, per germline (reference sequence). The CDR3 extends over 14 amino acids. Generated by immunoSEQ multiplex PCR, the TCRdb table keeps only in-frame clones and is missing some. The repertoire holds a few hundred thousand clones, with 85% to 90% as singletons. This clonotype was sampled from a woman aged 18-35 years with acute COVID-19. Material: PBMCs or T cells enriched from blood (not recorded which). This chain links TRBV19 with TRBJ1-1; 7 bases are a match to TRBD1. The CDR3 bases are TGTGCCAGTAGTATAGCAGGGGGACACACTGAAGCTTTCTTT. Translation: CASSIAGGHTEAFF.